Each of the 10 T cell receptor beta chains below was sequenced from the same sample in a study of monozygotic twins with cystic fibrosis. Some clones are missing from TCRdb's copy, which holds only in-frame ones; the method was immunoSEQ multiplex PCR. The sample lists 13,000 or so clones, roughly nine tenths occurring once. Sequenced sample: blood. These receptors originate from a boy under 18 with cystic fibrosis.

J is TRBJ1-1 and V is TRBV6-6; tentative D call: TRBD1 (5 bases). The CDR3 has 16 residues. Germline loops: CDR1 MNHNY, CDR2 SVGAGI (reference sequence). V was clipped by 2 bases and J by 5 bases, with 18 bases between them. The CDR3 here is CASSYDGGSMGTEAFF. Here the CDR3 DNA reads TGTGCCAGCAGTTACGATGGGGGTTCGATGGGGACTGAAGCTTTCTTT.

V gene TRBV5-6 combines with J gene TRBJ2-7, with D perhaps matching TRBD1 or TRBD2 (5 bases each). This CDR3 has 14 residues. V was cut by 2 bases and J by 7 bases, with 16 bases left in between. Germline V CDR1 and CDR2: SGHDT, YYEEEE. CDR3 nucleotides: TGTGCCAGCAGCTTTTGGGGACGAAGTGGAGAGCAGTACTTC. Translated, it gives CASSFWGRSGEQYF. The entire variable domain, with the rest obtained from reference TRBV5-6 and TRBJ2-7, is as follows: DAGVTQSPTHLIKTRGQQVTLRCSPKSGHDTVSWYQQALGQGPQFIFQYYEEEERQRGNFPDRFSGHQFPNYSSELNVNALLLGDSALYLCASSFWGRSGEQYFGPGTRLTVT.

The chain has TRBV18 and TRBJ1-2; perhaps TRBD1 as D (6 bases). The CDR3 loop spans 13 amino acids. CDR1 is KGHSH, CDR2 LQKENI, per germline. V was trimmed by 1 base and J by 5 bases, leaving 8 bases between them. CDR3 amino acids: CASSPQGEYGYTF. The CDR3 region has the DNA TGTGCCAGCTCACCACAGGGGGAGTATGGCTACACCTTC.

V usage is TRBV6-5 and J usage is TRBJ1-1; the match to TRBD1 covers 9 bases. Germline trimming cut 4 bases from V and 4 bases from J; bases unmatched to any gene: 7. This CDR3 spans 15 amino acids. CDR1 MNHEY and CDR2 SVGAGI come from the germline V gene. CDR3: CASSFHGQGRTEAFF. CDR3 coding DNA: TGTGCCAGCAGTTTTCATGGACAGGGGCGCACTGAAGCTTTCTTT.

The J gene is TRBJ1-1, the V gene TRBV7-7; TRBD1 is a possible D gene (5 bases). The CDR3 has 13 residues. Germline V CDR1 and CDR2: SSHAT, FNYEAQ (reference sequence). Trimming took off 5 bases at V and 5 bases at J, with 12 bases between the two ends. Written as DNA, the CDR3 is TGTGCCAGCAGCGCCCGCGAGGGGACTGAAGCTTTCTTT. This encodes CASSAREGTEAFF.

This chain uses TRBV29-1 with TRBJ2-3; 10 bases fit TRBD2. Germline V gene lookup returns CDR1 SQVTM and CDR2 ANQGSEA. CDR3 length: 17 residues. The ends lost 0 bases at V and 5 bases at J; junction bases unmatched: 11. The CDR3 DNA is TGCAGCGTTGAAGATCCCGGGGCTAGCGGGAGTGTAGATACGCAGTATTTT. Residues: CSVEDPGASGSVDTQYF.

The J gene is TRBJ1-5, the V gene TRBV4-1; possibly TRBD1 for D (6 bases). CDR1 MGHRA and CDR2 YSYEKL come from the germline V gene. The length of the CDR3 is 17 residues. The V and J ends lost 1 base and 1 base respectively, with 14 bases between them. CDR3 in amino acids: CASSQVGPGVSNQPQHF. In nucleotides, the CDR3 is TGCGCCAGCAGCCAAGTTGGGCCAGGGGTGAGCAATCAGCCCCAGCATTTT.

The chain links TRBV14 to TRBJ1-6, with D perhaps matching TRBD1 (6 bases). The V and J ends lost 2 bases and 3 bases respectively, with 14 bases between them. This CDR3 is built from 17 residues. Germline CDR1 is SGHDN and CDR2 is FVKESK. This CDR3 is CASSQLGATIYNSPLHF. CDR3 bases: TGTGCCAGCAGCCAATTGGGGGCAACTATCTATAATTCACCCCTCCACTTT.

The chain links TRBV25-1 to TRBJ2-1, with a tentative D call TRBD2 (6 bases). Trimming stripped 3 bases from V and 0 bases from J, with 12 bases between. Germline V gives CDR1 MGHDK, CDR2 SYGVNS. There are 16 residues in the CDR3. The CDR3, as DNA: TGTGCCAGCAGTGACCGGCGGAGGGTCTCCTACAATGAGCAGTTCTTC. Its translation: CASSDRRRVSYNEQFF.

This clone appeared once. The rearrangement uses TRBV11-2 and TRBJ2-1; 7 nucleotides agree with TRBD1. CDR3 length equals 12 residues. The germline CDR1 and CDR2 sequences are SGHAT and FQNNGV. V shed 5 bases, J shed 7 bases, and the junction held 2 bases outside the gene matches. The CDR3: CASSAGGNEQFF. The CDR3 DNA reads as TGTGCCAGCAGCGCAGGGGGTAATGAGCAGTTCTTC.